The 11 T cell receptor beta chains below were found in one sample sequenced in a study of blood T cell repertoires in COVID-19. Generated by immunoSEQ multiplex PCR, the TCRdb table keeps only in-frame clones and is missing some. The sample carries some 320,000 clones, approximately 88% recorded once. Sequenced sample: peripheral blood. The receptors were sampled from a woman aged 25 to 39 who had recovered from COVID-19.

The J gene is TRBJ2-7, the V gene TRBV27, with 7 bases identical to TRBD1. Germline CDR1 MNHEY, CDR2 SMNVEV (reference sequence). Trimming cost V 4 bases and J 4 bases; bases outside gene matches: 16. The CDR3 runs to 17 residues. CDR3 DNA: TGTGCCAGCAGTTCGATTTTCCGGGACAGAGATTCATACGAGCAGTACTTC. This translates into CASSSIFRDRDSYEQYF.

The chain couples TRBV28 to TRBJ2-3; 8 nucleotides line up with TRBD1. V shed 5 bases, J shed 0 bases, and the junction held 7 bases outside the gene matches. CDR1 and CDR2 from the germline V gene are MDHEN and SYDVKM. This CDR3 comprises 16 residues. This CDR3 is CASSPGQATSTDTQYF. CDR3 nucleotides: TGTGCCAGCAGTCCGGGACAGGCTACTAGCACAGATACGCAGTATTTT.

J is TRBJ2-1 and V is TRBV6-1; D unresolved. Looked up from germline, CDR1 is MNHNS and CDR2 is SASEGT. The CDR3 has 15 amino acids. Trimming stripped 2 bases from V and 5 bases from J, with 13 bases between. CDR3 sequence: CASSEQVTVHNEQFF. The CDR3 nucleotides are TGTGCCAGCAGTGAACAGGTAACTGTACACAATGAGCAGTTCTTC.

The CDR3 DNA follows: TGTGCCAGCAGTGACTTGCCAACGGGGGGGCCAACAGATACGCAGTATTTT. Translation: CASSDLPTGGPTDTQYF. This chain links TRBV9 with TRBJ2-3; 8 bases agree with TRBD2. The CDR3 is made up of 17 amino acids. CDR1 and CDR2 (germline): SGDLS, YYNGEE. With V trimmed by 5 bases and J by 3 bases, 14 bases remained unmatched.

This sequence joins TRBV6-6 and TRBJ1-5; 11 bases map to TRBD1. Germline CDR1 and CDR2: MNHNY and SVGAGI (reference sequence). The trim removed 5 bases at V and 4 bases at J, leaving 4 bases unmatched. CDR3 length equals 15 residues. CDR3 amino acids: CASSPGTGGNQPQHF. In DNA, the CDR3 is TGTGCCAGCAGTCCCGGGACAGGGGGGAATCAGCCCCAGCATTTT.

The genes are TRBV9 and TRBJ2-4, with D possibly being TRBD1 (6 bases). The V end was cut by 0 bases, the J end by 0 bases, with 13 bases between. The CDR3 totals 17 residues. The germline V gene encodes CDR1 SGDLS and CDR2 YYNGEE. The CDR3 DNA follows: TGTGCCAGCAGCGTAGGCCCCACAGGGATAGCCAAAAACATTCAGTACTTC. Protein: CASSVGPTGIAKNIQYF.

V and J are TRBV5-1 and TRBJ2-1; possible D gene TRBD2, 6 bases. Germline V gene data show CDR1 as SGHRS and CDR2 as YFSETQ. The ends were cut back, 0 bases at V and 4 bases at J, with 8 bases in the middle. This CDR3 has 14 residues. In nucleotides, the CDR3 is TGCGCCAGCAGCTTGGATGGGGGGTACAATGAGCAGTTCTTC. Protein: CASSLDGGYNEQFF. Full variable domain (rest looked up from reference TRBV5-1 and TRBJ2-1): KAGVTQTPRYLIKTRGQQVTLSCSPISGHRSVSWYQQTPGQGLQFLFEYFSETQRNKGNFPGRFSGRQFSNSRSEMNVSTLELGDSALYLCASSLDGGYNEQFFGPGTRLTVL.

The genes are TRBV7-9 and TRBJ2-7; 9 bases are shared with TRBD1. CDR1 is SEHNR and CDR2 is FQNEAQ in the germline V gene (reference sequence). V gave up 8 bases and J gave up 4 bases; unmatched junction bases: 9. The CDR3 sequence is 14 residues long. DNA for the CDR3: TGTGCCAGCTCGGGACAGGGAAGGAATTACGAGCAGTACTTC. Translation: CASSGQGRNYEQYF.

The chain uses TRBV18 and TRBJ1-1; tentative D call: TRBD1 (6 bases). Germline V gene sequence: CDR1 KGHSH, CDR2 LQKENI. Trimming shortened V by 4 bases and J by 3 bases, and 15 bases separated the two germline ends. CDR3 length equals 15 residues. CDR3 sequence: CASSRPSRGHTEAFF. In DNA, the CDR3 is TGTGCCAGCTCACGCCCTTCCAGGGGTCACACTGAAGCTTTCTTT. Full variable domain (outside the CDR3, taken from reference TRBV18 and TRBJ1-1): NAGVMQNPRHLVRRRGQEARLRCSPMKGHSHVYWYRQLPEEGLKFMVYLQKENIIDESGMPKERFSAEFPKEGPSILRIQQVVRGDSAAYFCASSRPSRGHTEAFFGQGTRLTVV.

The chain uses TRBV29-1 and TRBJ2-3; TRBD1 agrees at 8 bases. In germline, CDR1 is SQVTM, CDR2 ANQGSEA. CDR3 length equals 14 residues. The J segment lost 6 bases and the V segment lost 6 bases, leaving 11 bases of the junction unmatched. CDR3: CSVRLGDRRDTQYF. CDR3 DNA: TGCAGCGTCCGGCTAGGGGACAGGAGGGATACGCAGTATTTT.

The V call is TRBV6-1, the J call TRBJ2-7, with 7 bases aligning to TRBD1. J was trimmed by 4 bases and V by 5 bases; bases with no gene match: 11. The CDR3 runs 15 residues. Germline values: CDR1 MNHNS, CDR2 SASEGT. DNA for the CDR3: TGTGCCAGCAGTTCCCGACAGGGTAGGGGGTACGAGCAGTACTTC. It is translated as CASSSRQGRGYEQYF.